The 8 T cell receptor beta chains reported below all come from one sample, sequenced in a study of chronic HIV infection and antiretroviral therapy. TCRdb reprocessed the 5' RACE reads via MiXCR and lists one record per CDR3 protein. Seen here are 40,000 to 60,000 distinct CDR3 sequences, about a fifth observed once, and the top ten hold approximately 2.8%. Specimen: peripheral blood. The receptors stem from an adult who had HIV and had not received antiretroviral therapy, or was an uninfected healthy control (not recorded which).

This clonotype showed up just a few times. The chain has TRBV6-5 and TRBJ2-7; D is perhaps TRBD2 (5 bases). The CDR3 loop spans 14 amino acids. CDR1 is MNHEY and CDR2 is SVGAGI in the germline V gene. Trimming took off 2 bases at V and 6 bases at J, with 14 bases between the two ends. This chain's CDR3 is CASSYIPAAGEQYF. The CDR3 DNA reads TGTGCCAGCAGTTACATCCCCGCGGCGGGCGAGCAGTACTTC.

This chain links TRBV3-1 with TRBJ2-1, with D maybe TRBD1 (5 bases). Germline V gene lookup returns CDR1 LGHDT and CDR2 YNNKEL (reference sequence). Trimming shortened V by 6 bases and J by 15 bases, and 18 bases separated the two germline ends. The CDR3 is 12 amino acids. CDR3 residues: CASSRQGKVRFF. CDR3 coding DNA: TGTGCCAGCAGTCGTCAGGGAAAGGTTAGGTTCTTC.

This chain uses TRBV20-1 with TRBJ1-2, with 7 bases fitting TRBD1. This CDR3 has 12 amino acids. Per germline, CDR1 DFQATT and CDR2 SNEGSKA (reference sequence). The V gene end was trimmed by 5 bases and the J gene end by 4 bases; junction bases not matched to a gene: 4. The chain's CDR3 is CSAFRGSYGYTF. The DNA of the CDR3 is TGCAGTGCTTTCAGGGGGAGCTATGGCTACACCTTC.

CDR3 sequence: CASSPFLRDSGNTIYF. The CDR3, as DNA: TGTGCCAGCAGTCCCTTCCTCAGGGACTCTGGAAACACCATATATTTT. The genes are TRBV12-3 or TRBV12-4 and TRBJ1-3; TRBD1 might be the D (5 bases). Deletions cut 5 bases from V and 0 bases from J, with 14 bases between. The CDR3 length is 16 residues.

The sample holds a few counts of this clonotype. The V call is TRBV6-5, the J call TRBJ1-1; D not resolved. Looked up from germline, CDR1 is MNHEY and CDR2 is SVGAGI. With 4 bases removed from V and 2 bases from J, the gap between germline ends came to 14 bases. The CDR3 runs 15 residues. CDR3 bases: TGTGCCAGCAGTTCCCCGGCTGCGGGAAACACTGAAGCTTTCTTT. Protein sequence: CASSSPAAGNTEAFF.

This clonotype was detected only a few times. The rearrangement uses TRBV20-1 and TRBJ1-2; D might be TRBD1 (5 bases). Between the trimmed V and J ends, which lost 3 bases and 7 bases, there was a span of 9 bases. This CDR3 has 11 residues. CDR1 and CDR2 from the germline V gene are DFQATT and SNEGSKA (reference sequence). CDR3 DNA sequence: TGCAGTGCTAGTACCGGGGCTGGCTACACCTTC. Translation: CSASTGAGYTF.

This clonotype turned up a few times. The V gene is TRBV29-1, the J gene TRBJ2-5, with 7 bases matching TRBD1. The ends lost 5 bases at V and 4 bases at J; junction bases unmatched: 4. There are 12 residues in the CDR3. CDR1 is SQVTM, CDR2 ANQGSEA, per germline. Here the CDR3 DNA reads TGCAGCGTTATGACAGGGCGAGAGACCCAGTACTTC. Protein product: CSVMTGRETQYF. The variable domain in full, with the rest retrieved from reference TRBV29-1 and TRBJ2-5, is SAVISQKPSRDICQRGTSLTIQCQVDSQVTMMFWYRQQPGQSLTLIATANQGSEATYESGFVIDKFPISRPNLTFSTLTVSNMSPEDSSIYLCSVMTGRETQYFGPGTRLLVL.

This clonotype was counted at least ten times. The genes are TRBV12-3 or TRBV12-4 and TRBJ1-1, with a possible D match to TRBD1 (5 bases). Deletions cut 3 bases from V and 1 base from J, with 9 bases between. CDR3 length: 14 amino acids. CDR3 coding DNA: TGTGCCAGCAGTTTGTCAGGGAGGAACACTGAAGCTTTCTTT. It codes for CASSLSGRNTEAFF.